This TCR beta chain stems from a study of PD-1 blockade in classical Hodgkin lymphoma. Findings and caveats of the study: Whereas CD4+ TCR diversity had risen significantly by C4D1, CD8+ TCR diversity had not. With respect to the repertoire differences, their causes, possibly disease activity or prior therapy, remain undefined. The study reported lower baseline TCR diversity in newly diagnosed patients than in healthy donors.

All patients relapsed after autologous stem cell transplantation, and brentuximab vedotin exposure varied. Generated by immunoSEQ multiplex PCR, the TCRdb table keeps only in-frame clones and is missing some. This table has some 84,000 clones, approximately 91% appearing once. As for this clone: Its target is not known.

The V and J ends lost 2 bases and 1 base, in that order; junction bases with no gene match: 8. CDR3 length equals 17 residues. The germline gives CDR1 MDHEN, CDR2 SYDVKM. Here the sequenced sample was peripheral blood mononuclear cells (PBMCs), taken before the second cycle of nivolumab. The sequence was collected from a human donor with classical Hodgkin lymphoma. This sequence joins TRBV28 and TRBJ2-7; 10 bases agree with TRBD1. This CDR3 reads CASSLPPWDRGSYEQYF. DNA of the CDR3: TGTGCCAGCAGTTTACCGCCGTGGGACAGGGGATCCTACGAGCAGTACTTC.